The 30 T cell receptor beta chains below come from one sample, sequenced in a study of CD8 T cells in Susac syndrome. Reverse transcription of roughly 0.5 to 1 ug RNA was performed with random hexamers. TCRdb re-called the immunoSEQ multiplex PCR reads with MiXCR, one entry per CDR3 protein. Seen here are fewer than 350,000 distinct CDR3 sequences, about 88% observed once, and the top ten hold less than 0.2%. The sequenced sample consisted of CD8+ T cells from PBMCs. The receptors here all came from a human donor with multiple sclerosis.

The chain uses TRBV15 and TRBJ2-7; 7 nucleotides match TRBD2. The germline V gene has CDR1 LNHNV and CDR2 YYDKDF (reference sequence). The CDR3 is 17 residues long. Trimming cost V 0 bases and J 1 base; bases outside gene matches: 9. This CDR3 reads CATSRDKTQRGSYEQYF. The CDR3 coding sequence is TGTGCCACCAGCAGAGATAAGACGCAGCGGGGATCCTACGAGCAGTACTTC.

The chain combines TRBV20-1 with TRBJ1-1; TRBD1 agrees at 8 bases. With 1 base clipped from V and 0 bases from J, the junction kept 7 bases outside the gene matches. CDR1 is DFQATT and CDR2 is SNEGSKA in the germline V gene (reference sequence). The CDR3 totals 16 residues. Here the CDR3 DNA reads TGCAGTGCTAGAGTAACGGCAGGGGGCCTGAACACTGAAGCTTTCTTT. Translating gives CSARVTAGGLNTEAFF.

The chain links TRBV12-3 or TRBV12-4 to TRBJ1-5, with a tentative D call TRBD1 (6 bases). The CDR3 runs 17 residues. The V and J ends lost 6 bases and 0 bases respectively, with 18 bases between them. The CDR3: CASSSRGGVYSNQPQHF. Here the CDR3 DNA reads TGTGCCAGCAGCAGCCGAGGGGGGGTCTATAGCAATCAGCCCCAGCATTTT.

The chain is built from TRBV4-3 and TRBJ2-7; the match to TRBD2 covers 7 bases. V lost 0 bases, J lost 2 bases, and 7 bases stayed unmatched. CDR3 length: 16 amino acids. Germline CDR1 reads LGHNA; CDR2 reads YSLEER. CDR3 nucleotides: TGCGCCAGCAGCCAAGATTTGGCGGGAGTAACCTACGAGCAGTACTTC. It translates to CASSQDLAGVTYEQYF.

This clonotype occurred a few times. The CDR3 DNA sequence: TGTGCCAGCAGCGAGATTGCGGGAGAGCAGTTCTTC. Amino acids: CASSEIAGEQFF. The gene calls are TRBV14 and TRBJ2-1; possible D gene TRBD2, 6 bases. V lost 5 bases, J lost 10 bases, and 12 bases lay in between. Germline CDR1 SGHDN, CDR2 FVKESK. The CDR3 contains 12 residues.

This clonotype showed up just once. This chain connects TRBV23-1 to TRBJ1-3; the D gene is possibly TRBD1 (6 bases). TRBV23-1 is placed among ORFs of uncertain function. Trimming took 11 bases from V and 0 from J, leaving 17 bases between them. The CDR3 is made up of 15 amino acids. The CDR3 is CAPKEGGLSGNTIYF. As DNA, the CDR3 is TGCGCCCCAAAGGAGGGGGGCCTCTCTGGAAACACCATATATTTT.

CDR3 sequence: CASSLRAGRVVQETQYF. CDR3 in DNA: TGTGCCAGCAGCTTAAGGGCCGGGAGGGTAGTACAAGAGACCCAGTACTTC. The chain joins TRBV7-9 to TRBJ2-5; TRBD2 matches at 8 bases. This CDR3 spans 17 amino acids. V was pared by 2 bases and J by 2 bases, with 10 bases of the junction left unmatched. CDR1 and CDR2 (germline): SEHNR, FQNEAQ (reference sequence).

The V and J genes are TRBV7-2 and TRBJ2-5; no clear D. Trimming took 1 base from V and 0 from J, leaving 6 bases between them. In germline, CDR1 is SGHTA, CDR2 FQGNSA. The CDR3 covers 14 residues. The CDR3 protein is CASSLGFYQETQYF. CDR3 bases: TGTGCCAGCAGCTTAGGATTCTACCAAGAGACCCAGTACTTC.

This clonotype turned up a few times. This CDR3 reads CASSHPQGVVSPLHF. CDR3 DNA sequence: TGCGCCAGCAGTCACCCACAGGGGGTGGTCTCACCCCTCCACTTT. This chain connects TRBV23-1 to TRBJ1-6; 8 bases are shared with TRBD1. TRBV23-1 is recorded as an ORF, its role being uncertain. V lost 3 bases, J lost 10 bases, and 8 bases stayed unmatched. The CDR3 has 15 amino acids.

The rearrangement links TRBV29-1 to TRBJ1-2; D is undetermined. Germline-derived CDR1 and CDR2 are SQVTM and ANQGSEA. The V gene lost 7 bases and the J gene lost 4 bases, with 13 bases spanning the gap. The CDR3 is 12 amino acids. The CDR3 spells CSAVDIPYGYTF. CDR3 nucleotide sequence: TGCAGCGCAGTGGATATCCCCTATGGCTACACCTTC.

The chain employs TRBV20-1 and TRBJ2-1; tentative D call: TRBD2 (6 bases). The germline V gene encodes CDR1 DFQATT and CDR2 SNEGSKA (reference sequence). V lost 3 bases, J lost 2 bases, and 17 bases lay in between. The CDR3 covers 16 residues. Here the CDR3 reads CSASPGRDFTYNEQFF. In nucleotides, the CDR3 is TGCAGTGCTAGTCCGGGGCGGGACTTTACCTACAATGAGCAGTTCTTC.

This chain connects TRBV7-9 to TRBJ2-1; no firm D call. The CDR3 totals 13 residues. Germline lookup yields CDR1 SEHNR and CDR2 FQNEAQ (reference sequence). Trimming removed 7 bases at V and 0 bases at J, with 7 bases between. The CDR3 region is CASMRSSYNEQFF. CDR3 nucleotide sequence: TGTGCCAGCATGCGGAGCTCCTACAATGAGCAGTTCTTC. Complete variable domain (other parts from reference TRBV7-9 and TRBJ2-1): DTGVSQNPRHKITKRGQNVTFRCDPISEHNRLYWYRQTLGQGPEFLTYFQNEAQLEKSRLLSDRFSAERPKGSFSTLEIQRTEQGDSAMYLCASMRSSYNEQFFGPGTRLTVL.

The chain has TRBV5-5 and TRBJ2-1; D might be TRBD1 (5 bases). Germline assignment: CDR1 SGHKS and CDR2 YYEKEE (reference sequence). The CDR3 has 16 amino acids. V lost 4 bases to trimming and J lost 1 base, with 15 bases between them. The CDR3 loop reads CASSQTGPNSYNEQFF. CDR3 coding DNA: TGTGCCAGCAGCCAAACAGGCCCTAATTCCTACAATGAGCAGTTCTTC.

This clonotype was recorded only once. V gene TRBV20-1 combines with J gene TRBJ1-5; no clear D gene. V was shortened by 5 bases and J by 0 bases, with 8 bases between the two germline ends. The CDR3 has 13 amino acids. Germline CDR1 DFQATT, CDR2 SNEGSKA (reference sequence). In nucleotides, the CDR3 is TGCAGTGCTCCTGAGAATAGCAATCAGCCCCAGCATTTT. Its protein product is CSAPENSNQPQHF.

The gene calls are TRBV6-2 or TRBV6-3 and TRBJ2-1; 8 nucleotides align to TRBD2. The germline V gene encodes CDR1 MNHEY and CDR2 SVGEGT. CDR3 length: 14 amino acids. With V trimmed by 7 bases and J by 9 bases, 11 bases remained unmatched. The CDR3 DNA reads TGTGCCAGCACCTGGACTAGCCTGGACGCTGAGCAGTTCTTC. Amino acids: CASTWTSLDAEQFF.

This chain links TRBV20-1 with TRBJ1-4; D unresolved. The CDR3 is 14 residues long. Deletions cut 0 bases from V and 0 bases from J, with 5 bases between. Looked up from germline, CDR1 is DFQATT and CDR2 is SNEGSKA (reference sequence). CDR3: CSARDSATNEKLFF. The CDR3 DNA reads as TGCAGTGCTAGAGATTCTGCAACTAATGAAAAACTGTTTTTT.

This chain connects TRBV20-1 to TRBJ1-4; maybe TRBD1 (6 bases). CDR3 length: 16 residues. V was pared by 6 bases and J by 6 bases, with 23 bases between. CDR1 and CDR2 (germline): DFQATT, SNEGSKA (reference sequence). CDR3 residues: CSAPPGGISGDEKLFF. The DNA for the CDR3 is TGCAGTGCCCCGCCTGGTGGCATCTCAGGGGATGAAAAACTGTTTTTT.

V usage is TRBV7-2 and J usage is TRBJ2-7; 11 nucleotides align to TRBD1. Germline CDR1 is SGHTA and CDR2 is FQGNSA. V lost 4 bases to trimming and J lost 3 bases; unmatched junction nucleotides: 8. The CDR3 totals 16 residues. In nucleotides, the CDR3 is TGTGCCAGCAGCTCAATCACCGGGACAGGGGGCTACGAGCAGTACTTC. Residues: CASSSITGTGGYEQYF.

This chain uses TRBV2 with TRBJ2-1; TRBD1 matches at 7 bases. CDR1 is SNHLY and CDR2 is FYNNEI in the germline V gene. This CDR3 region has 16 residues. With V trimmed by 1 base and J by 3 bases, 6 bases remained unmatched. CDR3 amino acids: CASSEVHRGGYNEQFF. CDR3 DNA: TGTGCCAGCAGTGAAGTCCACAGGGGTGGCTACAATGAGCAGTTCTTC. The entire variable domain, with the rest obtained from reference TRBV2 and TRBJ2-1, is as follows: EPEVTQTPSHQVTQMGQEVILRCVPISNHLYFYWYRQILGQKVEFLVSFYNNEISEKSEIFDDQFSVERPDGSNFTLKIRSTKLEDSAMYFCASSEVHRGGYNEQFFGPGTRLTVL.

This rearrangement joins TRBV6-1 to TRBJ1-5; no definite D call. Germline V gene data show CDR1 as MNHNS and CDR2 as SASEGT. CDR3 length: 13 residues. Trimming cost V 7 bases and J 4 bases, with 11 bases left between them. The CDR3 region has the DNA TGTGCCAGCATCGGGGAGATGAATCAGCCCCAGCATTTT. Translation: CASIGEMNQPQHF.

This clonotype is a singleton in its sample. This chain uses TRBV27 with TRBJ2-1; perhaps TRBD2 as D (5 bases). V was trimmed by 5 bases and J by 6 bases, leaving 11 bases between them. Germline lookup yields CDR1 MNHEY and CDR2 SMNVEV (reference sequence). CDR3 size: 13 residues. CDR3 in amino acids: CASSPGGRNEQFF. CDR3 DNA: TGTGCCAGCAGTCCAGGCGGGCGCAATGAGCAGTTCTTC.

The chain carries TRBV9 and TRBJ2-1; D gene uncertain. The germline V and J ends were trimmed by 0 bases and 4 bases, with 8 bases remaining between them. CDR3 size: 14 residues. CDR1 and CDR2 from the germline V gene are SGDLS and YYNGEE. This CDR3 is CASSVGPIYNEQFF. DNA of the CDR3: TGTGCCAGCAGCGTAGGACCTATATACAATGAGCAGTTCTTC.

CDR3 sequence reads: CAWSEVGGATNGYTF. Written as DNA, the CDR3 is TGTGCCTGGAGTGAAGTGGGGGGCGCAACTAATGGCTACACCTTC. This rearrangement joins TRBV30 to TRBJ1-2; D is possibly TRBD1 (6 bases). The V end lost 1 base, the J end lost 6 bases, and 18 bases lay between the germline ends. CDR3 size: 15 residues. Germline V CDR1 and CDR2: GTSNPN, SVGIG (reference sequence).

This clonotype was counted a few times. The chain recombines TRBV27 with TRBJ2-7; TRBD1 agrees at 9 bases. The germline V gene has CDR1 MNHEY and CDR2 SMNVEV (reference sequence). V lost 2 bases, J lost 4 bases, and 3 bases stayed unmatched. The CDR3 is 14 residues long. In DNA, the CDR3 is TGTGCCAGCAGTTTAGGGGGACAGGGTTACGAGCAGTACTTC. Its translation is CASSLGGQGYEQYF.

This rearrangement joins TRBV11-1 to TRBJ2-7; 7 bases map to TRBD1. CDR1 is SGHAT and CDR2 is FQDESV in the germline V gene (reference sequence). The CDR3 loop spans 14 amino acids. V shed 5 bases, J shed 4 bases, and the junction held 8 bases outside the gene matches. The CDR3 is CASSPGGFGYEQYF. CDR3 DNA: TGTGCCAGCAGCCCAGGGGGTTTCGGGTACGAGCAGTACTTC.

The chain couples TRBV24-1 to TRBJ2-2, with a possible D match to TRBD1 (5 bases). The CDR3 consists of 13 residues. Trimming removed 7 bases at V and 6 bases at J, with 11 bases between. Germline CDR1 is KGHDR and CDR2 is SFDVKD. CDR3 residues: CATSGHNPGELFF. The CDR3 DNA reads TGTGCCACCAGCGGACACAACCCCGGGGAGCTGTTTTTT.

This clonotype was counted once. The chain couples TRBV29-1 to TRBJ1-2, with TRBD1 identical over 9 bases. Germline lookup yields CDR1 SQVTM and CDR2 ANQGSEA. V gave up 5 bases and J gave up 4 bases; unmatched junction bases: 8. CDR3 length: 14 amino acids. The CDR3 loop is CSVTSGTGIYGYTF. CDR3 nucleotide sequence: TGCAGCGTTACCTCCGGGACAGGGATCTATGGCTACACCTTC.

This chain connects TRBV13 to TRBJ2-2; D is unclear. This CDR3 region has 13 residues. In germline, CDR1 is PRHDT, CDR2 FYEKMQ (reference sequence). Trimming took off 3 bases at V and 7 bases at J, with 9 bases between the two ends. The CDR3 nucleotides read TGTGCCAGCAGCTTCGAAACGCACGGGGAGCTGTTTTTT. Translated, it gives CASSFETHGELFF. Supplemented by reference TRBV13 and TRBJ2-2, the full variable domain reads AAGVIQSPRHLIKEKRETATLKCYPIPRHDTVYWYQQGPGQDPQFLISFYEKMQSDKGSIPDRFSAQQFSDYHSELNMSSLELGDSALYFCASSFETHGELFFGEGSRLTVL.

This rearrangement joins TRBV14 to TRBJ2-2; D is unclear. Germline V CDR1 and CDR2: SGHDN, FVKESK. The V end lost 3 bases, the J end lost 6 bases, and 5 bases lay between the germline ends. The CDR3 totals 12 residues. CDR3: CASSHFPGELFF. The CDR3 DNA sequence: TGTGCCAGCAGCCACTTCCCCGGGGAGCTGTTTTTT.

The chain combines TRBV4-2 with TRBJ2-7; D is uncertain. The CDR3 consists of 13 residues. Deletions cut 2 bases from V and 3 bases from J, with 8 bases between. The germline CDR1 and CDR2 sequences are LGHNA and YNFKEQ. In DNA form, the CDR3 reads TGTGCCAGCAGCCAATATAGCAGCTACGAGCAGTACTTC. The encoded protein is CASSQYSSYEQYF.